This T cell receptor (beta chain) was documented in a study of OX40 agonist ivuxolimab in advanced cancers. Study information: Therapy given before enrollment (anti-PD-1, anti-PD-L1 or anti-CTLA-4) was allowed, and over 35% had some.

TCRdb's copy holds only in-frame clones and misses some; the assay was immunoSEQ multiplex PCR. The table records 60,000 to 65,000 clones, about 90% of them present only once. Comment on this clone: The antigen remains unidentified.

Regarding the study as a whole: Averaged across samples, CD8+ T cells carried more expanded clones than CD4+ did.

The CDR3 is made up of 17 amino acids. Between the trimmed V and J ends, which lost 9 bases and 3 bases, there was a span of 26 bases. Germline lookup yields CDR1 LGHNT and CDR2 FRNRAP. The sequence derives from an adult with an advanced solid tumor such as melanoma, head and neck, liver or kidney cancer. The J gene is TRBJ2-5, the V gene TRBV12-5, with D possibly being TRBD1 or TRBD2 (5 bases each). The sequencing used CD4+ or CD8+ T cells sorted from blood, collected in a trial of the OX40 agonist ivuxolimab. The CDR3 nucleotides are TGTGCTAGGTTTGGGACCGGGGCTATTGTAAGGAAAGAGACCCAGTACTTC. Translated, it gives CARFGTGAIVRKETQYF.